What follows describes a single TCR beta chain. This specimen comes from a study of blood T cell repertoires in COVID-19. About the study: COVID-19 samples collected from the United States, Italy and Spain covered acute and convalescent phases.

Libraries were prepared by immunoSEQ multiplex PCR; TCRdb keeps only in-frame clonotypes and omits some of them. The top ten clones hold 5.2% of a sample with 150,000 to 200,000 clones, 65% to 85% of them seen once. The V gene end was trimmed by 6 bases and the J gene end by 9 bases; junction bases not matched to a gene: 4. This CDR3 spans 14 amino acids. Germline CDR1 and CDR2: MNHEY and SMNVEV (reference sequence). The chain carries TRBV27 and TRBJ1-6, with 11 bases that match TRBD1. Sequencing was done on a sample of PBMCs or T cells enriched from blood (not recorded which). The source is a man in his 70s who had been exposed to COVID-19. CDR3 sequence (DNA): TGTGCCAGCAGCCCCGGGACAGGGGGTTCACCCCTCCACTTT. It specifies CASSPGTGGSPLHF.